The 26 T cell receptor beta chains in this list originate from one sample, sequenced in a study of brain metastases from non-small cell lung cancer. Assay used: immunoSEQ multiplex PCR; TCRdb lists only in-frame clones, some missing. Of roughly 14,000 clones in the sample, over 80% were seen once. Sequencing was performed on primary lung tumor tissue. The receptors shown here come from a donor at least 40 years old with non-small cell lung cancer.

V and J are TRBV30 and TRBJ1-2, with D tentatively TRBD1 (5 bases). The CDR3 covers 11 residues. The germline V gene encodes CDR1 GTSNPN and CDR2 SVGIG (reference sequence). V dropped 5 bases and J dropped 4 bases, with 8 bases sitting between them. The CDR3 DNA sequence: TGTGCCTGGGGGGCCTTCTATGGCTACACCTTC. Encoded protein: CAWGAFYGYTF.

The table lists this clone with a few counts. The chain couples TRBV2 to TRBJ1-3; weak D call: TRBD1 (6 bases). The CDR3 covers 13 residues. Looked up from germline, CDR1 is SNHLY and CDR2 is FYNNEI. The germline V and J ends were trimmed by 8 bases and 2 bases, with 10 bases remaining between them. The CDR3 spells CASVEGAGNTIYF. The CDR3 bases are TGTGCCAGCGTTGAGGGGGCTGGAAACACCATATATTTT. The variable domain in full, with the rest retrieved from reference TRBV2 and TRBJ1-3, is EPEVTQTPSHQVTQMGQEVILRCVPISNHLYFYWYRQILGQKVEFLVSFYNNEISEKSEIFDDQFSVERPDGSNFTLKIRSTKLEDSAMYFCASVEGAGNTIYFGEGSWLTVV.

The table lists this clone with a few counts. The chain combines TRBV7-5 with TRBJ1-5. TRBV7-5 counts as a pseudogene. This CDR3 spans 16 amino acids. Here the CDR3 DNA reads TGTGCCAGAAACCGTTGGGGGGGAGGTGGCAATCAGCCCCAGCATTTT. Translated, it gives CARNRWGGGGNQPQHF.

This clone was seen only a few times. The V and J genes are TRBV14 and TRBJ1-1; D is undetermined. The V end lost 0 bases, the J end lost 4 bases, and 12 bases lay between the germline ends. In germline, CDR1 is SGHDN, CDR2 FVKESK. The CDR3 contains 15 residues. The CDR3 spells CASSQEALGGTEAFF. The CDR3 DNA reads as TGTGCCAGCAGCCAAGAAGCCTTGGGCGGCACTGAAGCTTTCTTT.

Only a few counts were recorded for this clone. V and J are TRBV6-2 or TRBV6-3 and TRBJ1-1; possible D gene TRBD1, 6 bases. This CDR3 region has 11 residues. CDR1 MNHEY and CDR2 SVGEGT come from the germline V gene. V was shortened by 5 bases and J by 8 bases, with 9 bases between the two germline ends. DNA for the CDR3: TGTGCCAGCAGTCTCGGGACAGAAGCTTTCTTT. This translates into CASSLGTEAFF.

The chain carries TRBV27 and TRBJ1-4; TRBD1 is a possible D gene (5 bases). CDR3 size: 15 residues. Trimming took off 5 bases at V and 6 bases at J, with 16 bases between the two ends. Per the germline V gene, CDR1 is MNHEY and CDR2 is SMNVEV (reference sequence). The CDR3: CASSAEGGTYEKLFF. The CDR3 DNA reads TGTGCCAGCAGTGCTGAAGGAGGGACCTATGAAAAACTGTTTTTT.

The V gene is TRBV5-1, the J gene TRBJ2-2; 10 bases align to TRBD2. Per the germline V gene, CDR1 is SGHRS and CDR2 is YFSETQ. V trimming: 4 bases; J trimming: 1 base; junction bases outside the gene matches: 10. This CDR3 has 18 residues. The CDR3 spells CASSQRGGEYMNTGELFF. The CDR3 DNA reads TGCGCCAGCAGCCAGCGGGGGGGGGAGTATATGAACACCGGGGAGCTGTTTTTT.

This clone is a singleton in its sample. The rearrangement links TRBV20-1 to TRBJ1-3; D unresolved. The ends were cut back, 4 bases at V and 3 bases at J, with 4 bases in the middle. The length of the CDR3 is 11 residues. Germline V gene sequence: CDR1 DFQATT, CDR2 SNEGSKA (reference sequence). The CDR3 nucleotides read TGCAGTGCTATTGGTGGAAACACCATATATTTT. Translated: CSAIGGNTIYF.

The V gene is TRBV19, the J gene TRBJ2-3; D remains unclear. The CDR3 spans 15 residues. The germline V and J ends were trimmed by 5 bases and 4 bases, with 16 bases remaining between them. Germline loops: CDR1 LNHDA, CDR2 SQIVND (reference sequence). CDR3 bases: TGTGCCAGTAGTCCCCTCCCCCAGGTATCAGATACGCAGTATTTT. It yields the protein CASSPLPQVSDTQYF. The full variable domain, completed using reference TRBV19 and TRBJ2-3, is DGGITQSPKYLFRKEGQNVTLSCEQNLNHDAMYWYRQDPGQGLRLIYYSQIVNDFQKGDIAEGYSVSREKKESFPLTVTSAQKNPTAFYLCASSPLPQVSDTQYFGPGTRLTVL.

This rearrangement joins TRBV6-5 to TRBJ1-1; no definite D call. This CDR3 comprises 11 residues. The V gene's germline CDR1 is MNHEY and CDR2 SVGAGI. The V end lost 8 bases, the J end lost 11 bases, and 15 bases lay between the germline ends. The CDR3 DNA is TGTGCCAGCTCCTGGACCCTCGGGGCTTTCTTT. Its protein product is CASSWTLGAFF.

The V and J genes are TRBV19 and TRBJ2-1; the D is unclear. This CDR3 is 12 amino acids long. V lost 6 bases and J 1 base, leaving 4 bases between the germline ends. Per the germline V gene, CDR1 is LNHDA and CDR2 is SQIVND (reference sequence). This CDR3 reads CASRTSYNEQFF. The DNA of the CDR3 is TGTGCCAGTAGGACATCCTACAATGAGCAGTTCTTC.

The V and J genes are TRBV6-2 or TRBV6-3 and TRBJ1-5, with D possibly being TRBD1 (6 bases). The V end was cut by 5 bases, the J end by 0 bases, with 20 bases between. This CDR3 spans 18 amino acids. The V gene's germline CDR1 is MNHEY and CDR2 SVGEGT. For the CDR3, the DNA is TGTGCCAGCAGTCCACGGGACACCGGGCTAGATAGCAATCAGCCCCAGCATTTT. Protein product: CASSPRDTGLDSNQPQHF.

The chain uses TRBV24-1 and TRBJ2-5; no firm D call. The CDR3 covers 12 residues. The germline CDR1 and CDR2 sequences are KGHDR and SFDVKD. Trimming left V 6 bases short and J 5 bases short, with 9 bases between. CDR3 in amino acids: CATSLHGETQYF. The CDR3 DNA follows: TGTGCCACCAGTCTACACGGGGAGACCCAGTACTTC.

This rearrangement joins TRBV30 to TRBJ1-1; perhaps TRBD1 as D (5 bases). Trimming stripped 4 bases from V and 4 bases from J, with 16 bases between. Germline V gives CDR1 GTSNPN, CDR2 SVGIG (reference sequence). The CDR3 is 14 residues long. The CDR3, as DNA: TGTGCCTGGAAAGGGACCCGGGTGTCCACTGAAGCTTTCTTT. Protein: CAWKGTRVSTEAFF. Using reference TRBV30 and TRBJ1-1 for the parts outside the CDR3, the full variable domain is SQTIHQWPATLVQPVGSPLSLECTVEGTSNPNLYWYRQAAGRGLQLLFYSVGIGQISSEVPQNLSASRPQDRQFILSSKKLLLSDSGFYLCAWKGTRVSTEAFFGQGTRLTVV.

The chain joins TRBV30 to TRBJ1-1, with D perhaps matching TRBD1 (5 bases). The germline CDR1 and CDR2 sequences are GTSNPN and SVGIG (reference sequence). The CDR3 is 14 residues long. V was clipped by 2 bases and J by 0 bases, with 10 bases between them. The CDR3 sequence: CAWSSGPLNTEAFF. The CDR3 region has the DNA TGTGCCTGGAGTTCGGGACCGCTGAACACTGAAGCTTTCTTT. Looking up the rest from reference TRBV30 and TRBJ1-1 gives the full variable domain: SQTIHQWPATLVQPVGSPLSLECTVEGTSNPNLYWYRQAAGRGLQLLFYSVGIGQISSEVPQNLSASRPQDRQFILSSKKLLLSDSGFYLCAWSSGPLNTEAFFGQGTRLTVV.

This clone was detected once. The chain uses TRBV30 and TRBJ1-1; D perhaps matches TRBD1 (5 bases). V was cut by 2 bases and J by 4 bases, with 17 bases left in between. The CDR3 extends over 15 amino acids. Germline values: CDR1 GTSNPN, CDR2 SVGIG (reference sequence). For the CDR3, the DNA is TGTGCCTGGAGTCCCGGGACCCACGCTACCACTGAAGCTTTCTTT. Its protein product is CAWSPGTHATTEAFF. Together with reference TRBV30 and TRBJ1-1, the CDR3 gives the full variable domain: SQTIHQWPATLVQPVGSPLSLECTVEGTSNPNLYWYRQAAGRGLQLLFYSVGIGQISSEVPQNLSASRPQDRQFILSSKKLLLSDSGFYLCAWSPGTHATTEAFFGQGTRLTVV.

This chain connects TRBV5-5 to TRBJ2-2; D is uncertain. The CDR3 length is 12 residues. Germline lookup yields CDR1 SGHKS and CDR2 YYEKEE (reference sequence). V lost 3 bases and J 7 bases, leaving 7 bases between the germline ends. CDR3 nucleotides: TGTGCCAGCAGCTATGGGATCGGGGAGCTGTTTTTT. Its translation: CASSYGIGELFF.

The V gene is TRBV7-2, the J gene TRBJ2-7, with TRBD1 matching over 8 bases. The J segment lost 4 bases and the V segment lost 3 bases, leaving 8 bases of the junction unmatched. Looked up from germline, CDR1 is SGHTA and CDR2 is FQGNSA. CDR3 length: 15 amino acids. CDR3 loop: CASSFGTGSQYEQYF. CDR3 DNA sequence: TGTGCCAGCAGCTTCGGGACAGGCAGCCAGTACGAGCAGTACTTC.

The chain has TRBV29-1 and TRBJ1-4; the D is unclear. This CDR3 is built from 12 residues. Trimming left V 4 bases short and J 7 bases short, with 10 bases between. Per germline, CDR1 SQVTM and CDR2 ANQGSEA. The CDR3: CSVGQWGEKLFF. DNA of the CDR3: TGCAGCGTTGGACAATGGGGTGAAAAACTGTTTTTT.

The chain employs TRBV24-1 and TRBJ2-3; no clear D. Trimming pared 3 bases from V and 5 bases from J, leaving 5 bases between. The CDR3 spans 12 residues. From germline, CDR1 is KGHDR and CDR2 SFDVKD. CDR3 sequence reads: CATSDPIDTQYF. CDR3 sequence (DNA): TGTGCCACCAGTGATCCCATAGATACGCAGTATTTT.

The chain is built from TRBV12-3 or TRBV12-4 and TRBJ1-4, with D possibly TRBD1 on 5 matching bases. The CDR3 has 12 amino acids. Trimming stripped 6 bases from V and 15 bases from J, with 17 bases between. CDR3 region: CASRGLDGGVFF. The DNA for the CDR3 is TGTGCCAGCAGGGGGCTCGACGGAGGGGTGTTTTTT.

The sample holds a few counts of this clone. The chain's CDR3 is CASLGGSNTEAFF. DNA for the CDR3: TGTGCCTCCCTCGGCGGATCGAACACTGAAGCTTTCTTT. This chain links TRBV5-4 with TRBJ1-1, with D hard to call. With 10 bases removed from V and 1 base from J, the gap between germline ends came to 14 bases. From germline, CDR1 is SGHNT and CDR2 YYREEE (reference sequence). This CDR3 comprises 13 residues.

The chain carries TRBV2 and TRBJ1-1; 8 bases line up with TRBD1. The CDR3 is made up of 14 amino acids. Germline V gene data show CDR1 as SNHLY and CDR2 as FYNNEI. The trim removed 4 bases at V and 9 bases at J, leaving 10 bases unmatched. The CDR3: CASSGQGLGKKAFF. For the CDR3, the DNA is TGTGCCAGCAGTGGACAGGGGTTGGGGAAAAAAGCTTTCTTT.

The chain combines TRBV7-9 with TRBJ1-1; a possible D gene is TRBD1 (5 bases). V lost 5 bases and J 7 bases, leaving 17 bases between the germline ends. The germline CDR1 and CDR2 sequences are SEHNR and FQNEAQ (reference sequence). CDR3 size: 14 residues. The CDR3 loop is CASSQGRSGGEAFF. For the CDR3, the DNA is TGTGCCAGCAGCCAAGGACGGTCCGGGGGTGAAGCTTTCTTT.

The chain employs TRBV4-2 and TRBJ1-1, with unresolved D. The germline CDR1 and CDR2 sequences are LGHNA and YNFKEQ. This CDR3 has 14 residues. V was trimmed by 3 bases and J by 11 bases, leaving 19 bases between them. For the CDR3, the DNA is TGTGCCAGCAGCCAGATTAACAACGATCTGGGGGCTTTCTTT. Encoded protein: CASSQINNDLGAFF.

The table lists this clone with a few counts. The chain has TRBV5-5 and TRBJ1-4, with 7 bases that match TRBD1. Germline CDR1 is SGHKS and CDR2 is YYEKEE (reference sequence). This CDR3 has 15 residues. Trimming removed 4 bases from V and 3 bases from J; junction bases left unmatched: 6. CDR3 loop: CASSAADRPNEKLFF. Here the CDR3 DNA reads TGTGCCAGCAGCGCCGCGGACAGGCCTAATGAAAAACTGTTTTTT.